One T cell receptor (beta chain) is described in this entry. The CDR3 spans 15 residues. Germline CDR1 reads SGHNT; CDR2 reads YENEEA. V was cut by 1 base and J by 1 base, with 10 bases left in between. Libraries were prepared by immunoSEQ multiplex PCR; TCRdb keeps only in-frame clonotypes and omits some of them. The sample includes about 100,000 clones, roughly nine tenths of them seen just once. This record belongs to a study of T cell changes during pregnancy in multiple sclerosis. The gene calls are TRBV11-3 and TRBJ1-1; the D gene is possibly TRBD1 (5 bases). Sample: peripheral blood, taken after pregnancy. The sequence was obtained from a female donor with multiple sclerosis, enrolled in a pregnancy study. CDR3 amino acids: CASSLGGQANTEAFF. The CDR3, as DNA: TGTGCCAGCAGCTTAGGGGGCCAGGCGAACACTGAAGCTTTCTTT.